This T cell receptor beta chain was sequenced during a study of blood T cell repertoires in COVID-19. Study information: Collection of acute and convalescent COVID-19 samples took place in the United States, Italy and Spain. In each case, the material was cDNA or gDNA derived from T cells, B-cell-depleted T cells, or PBMCs.

V lost 2 bases, J lost 4 bases, and 20 bases lay in between. There are 17 residues in the CDR3. CDR1 and CDR2 (germline): LNHDA, SQIVND (reference sequence). As originally analysed: Amplifying reference gene primers gave estimates of nucleated cell counts. Here immunoSEQ multiplex PCR was the method, and the copy in TCRdb shows in-frame clones only, minus some. The DNA was the basis for D and trimming; V, J and clone size are from that table. The sample comprises more than 85,000 clones, around 86% of which are singletons, and around 4.3% rests with the top ten. V is TRBV19 and J is TRBJ2-5, with a possible D match to TRBD1 (5 bases). The TCR sequence derives from a man aged 50 or older with acute or convalescent COVID-19. The sample taken for sequencing was peripheral blood. The CDR3 DNA is TGTGCCAGTAGTATACGACCCTTTCAGGGTGTTGGAGAGACCCAGTACTTC. This translates into CASSIRPFQGVGETQYF.